A selection of T cell receptor beta chains follows, all from one sample in a study of beta chain features in type 1 diabetes. The method was immunoSEQ multiplex PCR; TCRdb's version includes in-frame clones alone and lacks a portion of them. The sample lists about 660,000 clones, over 13% seen once, with approximately 0.042% in the top ten. The sequenced sample was naive CD4+ T cells from blood. Source of these receptors: a man between 18 and 29 years old with type 1 diabetes. Both conserved end residues are part of each CDR3. Each record gives: V gene, CDR3 protein.

TRBV6-6 CASSYPGTSGNEQFF
TRBV29-1 CSVVSSPSEKLFF
TRBV30 CAAGLAGGTDTQYF
TRBV28 CATGWGRGNQAVNTEAFF
TRBV29-1 CSVGTGRSGANVLTF
TRBV18 CASSPPSGGLPAGETQYF
TRBV19 CASSWQGNQPQHF
TRBV7-9 CASSFFPSANNEQFF
TRBV7-2 CASSLMSGETQYF
TRBV5-1 CASRVGQGYEQYF
TRBV10-3 CAISESDTQYF
TRBV10-3 CAISESGQANYGYTF
TRBV7-2 CASSLRVAGTDTQYF
TRBV7-7 CASGLAGANEQFF
TRBV5-1 CASSPNPGTEETQYF
TRBV5-1 CASSVGFSYNEQFF
TRBV4-2 CASSRGTGLNYGYTF
TRBV9 CASSVRYTGELFF
TRBV9 CASSLRRDRGRAYNEQFF
TRBV5-1 CASSPRQGAASGYTF
TRBV19 CASSIRGRSSGYNEQFF
TRBV6-5 CASSYLVNTEAFF
TRBV2 CASSELGQSSYNSPLHF
TRBV9 CASSATGVNYEQYF
TRBV28 CASSTPGLADTDTQYF
TRBV14 CASSQATGDSKQYF
TRBV7-9 CASSLLRLQKSSGNTIYF
TRBV10-3 CAITAGHEVGNEQFF
TRBV6-7 CASSYPPVYEQYF
TRBV14 CASSQDPGWNEQFF
TRBV27 CASSSLGTGYYGYTF
TRBV30 CAWRSSGRISSGANVLTF
TRBV7-9 CASSRDRGMNTEAFF
TRBV5-4 CASRSPGETQYF
TRBV5-1 CASSEGSSGNLNEQFF
TRBV5-6 CASRLATSGTFYGYTF
TRBV29-1 CSAARSGVGETQYF
TRBV5-4 CASSLGGSEPYEQYF
TRBV4-3 CASSQDAPRTGYYGYTF
TRBV4-1 CASSQDRSSGTQYF
TRBV7-2 CASSQRGKQFF
TRBV7-2 CASSLARGLETQYF
TRBV7-2 CASSSPPGGNEQFF
TRBV4-1 CASTLREGAFNEAFF
TRBV5-4 CASSFDRGTEAFF
TRBV7-9 CASSQRTGEEKLFF
TRBV30 CAWSVRGGNIAIKPQHF
TRBV29-1 CSVEGRDRLDYGYTF
TRBV7-3 CASSTTRRPGNTEAFF
TRBV7-2 CASSRQRGGYEQYF